This T cell receptor beta chain was documented in a study of tumor-infiltrating lymphocytes in oesophageal squamous cell carcinoma. The germline V gene encodes CDR1 SGHTA and CDR2 FQGNSA. The CDR3 comprises 14 residues, both ends counted. To note about this clonotype: No conserved phenylalanine or tryptophan is present at the end of the CDR3, so a read error is the likely explanation. The DNA is omitted, as the CDR3 cannot be located on it reliably, and the CDR3 follows TCRdb's listing.

TCRdb processed the PCR reads anew with MiXCR; each CDR3 protein has one entry. The table lists 3,000 to 4,000 distinct CDR3 sequences, 16% of them singletons. This rearrangement joins TRBV7-2 to TRBJ2-1; the D call in the table, TRBD2, was not verified against the DNA. The sequenced sample consisted of esophageal tumor tissue. The sequence was obtained from a male donor with esophageal squamous cell carcinoma. The CDR3 sequence is CASSLIDYEQYFGS.